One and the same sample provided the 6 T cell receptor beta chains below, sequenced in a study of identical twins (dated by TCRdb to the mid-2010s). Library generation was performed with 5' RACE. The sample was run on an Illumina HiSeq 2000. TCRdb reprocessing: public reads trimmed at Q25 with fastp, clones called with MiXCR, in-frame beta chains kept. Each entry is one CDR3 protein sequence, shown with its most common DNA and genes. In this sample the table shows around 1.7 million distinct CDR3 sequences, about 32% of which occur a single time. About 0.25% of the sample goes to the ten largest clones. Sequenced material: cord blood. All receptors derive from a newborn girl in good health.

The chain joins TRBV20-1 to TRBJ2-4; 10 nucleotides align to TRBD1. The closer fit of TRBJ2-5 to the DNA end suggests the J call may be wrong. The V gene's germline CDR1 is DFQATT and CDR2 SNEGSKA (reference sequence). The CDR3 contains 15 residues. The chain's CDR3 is CSARPLDRGRETQYF. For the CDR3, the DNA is TGCAGTGCTAGACCCCTCGACAGGGGGCGAGAGACCCAGTACTTC.

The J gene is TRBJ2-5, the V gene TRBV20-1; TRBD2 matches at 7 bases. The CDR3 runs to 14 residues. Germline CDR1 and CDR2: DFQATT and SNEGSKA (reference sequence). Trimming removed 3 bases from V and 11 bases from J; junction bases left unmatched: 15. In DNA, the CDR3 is TGCAGTGCTAGGTTGCGGGGGTTGTACAATGAGCAGTACTTC. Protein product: CSARLRGLYNEQYF.

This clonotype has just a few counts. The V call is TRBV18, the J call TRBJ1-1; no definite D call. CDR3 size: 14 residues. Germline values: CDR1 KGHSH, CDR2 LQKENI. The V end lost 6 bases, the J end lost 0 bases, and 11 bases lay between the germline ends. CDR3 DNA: TGTGCCAGCTCCAGCCCGGGGTTGAACACTGAAGCTTTCTTT. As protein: CASSSPGLNTEAFF.

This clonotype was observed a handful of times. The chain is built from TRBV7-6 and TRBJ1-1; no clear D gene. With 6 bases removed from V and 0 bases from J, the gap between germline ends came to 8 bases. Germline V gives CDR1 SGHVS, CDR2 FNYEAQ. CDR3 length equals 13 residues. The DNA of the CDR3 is TGTGCCAGCAGTAAGGGTCTGAACACTGAAGCTTTCTTT. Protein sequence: CASSKGLNTEAFF.

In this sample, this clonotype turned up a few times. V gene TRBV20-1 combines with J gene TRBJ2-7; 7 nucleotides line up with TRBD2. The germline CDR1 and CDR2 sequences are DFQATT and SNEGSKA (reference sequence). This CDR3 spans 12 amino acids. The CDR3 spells CRGGEQMYEQYF. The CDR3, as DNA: TGCAGGGGGGGGGAGCAGATGTACGAGCAGTACTTC.

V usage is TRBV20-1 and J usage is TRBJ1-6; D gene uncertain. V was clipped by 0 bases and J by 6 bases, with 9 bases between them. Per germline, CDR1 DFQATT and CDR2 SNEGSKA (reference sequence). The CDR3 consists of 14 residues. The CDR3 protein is CSARDFVRNSPLHF. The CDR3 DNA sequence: TGCAGTGCTAGAGATTTTGTCCGTAATTCACCCCTCCACTTT.